This T cell receptor (beta chain) was obtained from a study of blood T cell repertoires in COVID-19. The CDR3 totals 13 residues. Germline-derived CDR1 and CDR2 are MNHEY and SVGAGI. V lost 2 bases and J lost 3, with 7 bases in between. Source study methods: Scientists estimated how many nucleated cells there were by amplifying reference gene primers. The table came from immunoSEQ multiplex PCR; TCRdb's copy has only in-frame clones and leaves some out. The DNA was the basis for D and trimming; V, J and clone size are from that table. The table records 300,000 to 450,000 clones, more than 65% of them present only once. This clone has just a few counts.

Sequenced input: peripheral blood. The origin of this receptor is a human donor with acute or convalescent COVID-19. The donor label of this sample is uncertain. The V and J genes are TRBV6-5 and TRBJ2-5; no reliable D call. CDR3 in DNA: TGTGCCAGCAGTTACGGGCAAAAAGAGACCCAGTACTTC. This translates into CASSYGQKETQYF.